This TCR beta chain was recorded in a study of blood T cell repertoires in COVID-19. Study overall: Samples of COVID-19 (acute and convalescent) were obtained from the United States, Italy and Spain.

V lost 0 bases and J lost 3; bases outside the gene matches: 4. The CDR3 is 16 residues long. The germline gives CDR1 SGHRS, CDR2 YFSETQ. TCRdb's table, derived via immunoSEQ multiplex PCR, lists solely in-frame clones and lacks some. The table records about 76,000 clones, roughly 80% of them present only once. V gene TRBV5-1 combines with J gene TRBJ1-4, with TRBD1 matching over 8 bases. The receptor was derived from a woman aged 55 to 70 with acute or convalescent COVID-19. The sequenced material came from peripheral blood. The CDR3 DNA follows: TGCGCCAGCAGCTTGGGACAGGGGTTGTCTAATGAAAAACTGTTTTTT. Amino acid sequence: CASSLGQGLSNEKLFF.